Below, one TCR beta chain is given with its context. This specimen comes from a study of blood T cell repertoires in COVID-19. For the study at large: Nucleic acid was either cDNA or gDNA, and it came from T cells, B-cell-depleted T cells, or PBMCs.

The CDR3 has 13 residues. Germline V gives CDR1 SGHTA, CDR2 FQGTGA. The ends were cut back, 3 bases at V and 6 bases at J, with 10 bases in the middle. Per the authors' pipeline: For nucleated cells, counts were estimated from reference gene primer amplification. The protocol was immunoSEQ multiplex PCR, while the TCRdb copy is restricted to in-frame clones and leaves out a portion. Clone size and V and J calls were adopted from that table, with D and trimming inferred from the DNA. The table shows about 240,000 clones, with roughly nine tenths occurring only once. This chain connects TRBV7-3 to TRBJ2-3; no clear D. This TCR was recovered from a man aged 60-69 years with acute or convalescent COVID-19. The sequencing input was peripheral blood. CDR3 DNA: TGTGCCAGCAGCTTGGTCCCAGCGGATACGCAGTATTTT. It translates to CASSLVPADTQYF.